A selection of T cell receptor beta chains follows, all from one sample in a study of T-cell reconstitution after alpha-beta-depleted transplantation in children. TCRdb analysed the PCR reads with MiXCR anew, one entry per CDR3 protein. The table includes around 380,000 distinct CDR3 sequences, 9.5% to 13% detected once. Specimen: PBMCs from the stem cell graft donor, collected from the stem cell graft. These receptor sequences come from a human donor who donated a stem cell graft to a child with acute myeloid leukemia. CDR3s include the opening cysteine and the closing phenylalanine or tryptophan. Each record gives: CDR3 DNA, CDR3 protein, D gene, J gene, V gene, clone size. The D gene is left open where the match is weak. Rows give clone size only sometimes, using once, few, many, or a class for an expanded clone.

CDR3 DNA: TGTGCCAGCAGCTTAGTCCCAGCGGGTCAGCCCCAGCATTTT; CDR3 protein: CASSLVPAGQPQHF; D gene: -; J gene: TRBJ1-5; V gene: TRBV7-2; clone size: few
CDR3 DNA: TGTGCCACCAGTTCTTTCGGGACAGACAGCTCCTATAATTCACCCCTCCACTTT; CDR3 protein: CATSSFGTDSSYNSPLHF; D gene: TRBD1; J gene: TRBJ1-6; V gene: TRBV24-1; clone size: many
CDR3 DNA: TGTGCCAGCAGCTTAGAAGGGCGGGTGAGCACTGAAGCTTTCTTT; CDR3 protein: CASSLEGRVSTEAFF; D gene: -; J gene: TRBJ1-1; V gene: TRBV11-1; clone size: -
CDR3 DNA: TGTGCCAGCACCCTGGCCCCTAGCGTATACGAGCAGTACTTC; CDR3 protein: CASTLAPSVYEQYF; D gene: -; J gene: TRBJ2-7; V gene: TRBV7-2; clone size: few
CDR3 DNA: TGTGCCAGCAGCTCGGGAACTGGAAACACCATATATTTT; CDR3 protein: CASSSGTGNTIYF; D gene: -; J gene: TRBJ1-3; V gene: TRBV6-2/TRBV6-3; clone size: -
CDR3 DNA: TGCGCCAGCAGCCGACAGGTCTGGGATGAAGCTTTCTTT; CDR3 protein: CASSRQVWDEAFF; D gene: -; J gene: TRBJ1-1; V gene: TRBV4-1; clone size: few
CDR3 DNA: TGCAGTCAACGTGAGACCCAGTACTTC; CDR3 protein: CSQRETQYF; D gene: -; J gene: TRBJ2-5; V gene: TRBV20-1; clone size: few
CDR3 DNA: TGCGCCAGCAGGTCCCGGACTAGCGGGACCCGGACGGCACAAGAGACCCAGTACTTC; CDR3 protein: CASRSRTSGTRTAQETQYF; D gene: TRBD2; J gene: TRBJ2-5; V gene: TRBV5-1; clone size: -
CDR3 DNA: TGTGCCAGCAGTCATAAGGGGGGCGGCTACAATGAGCAGTTCTTC; CDR3 protein: CASSHKGGGYNEQFF; D gene: -; J gene: TRBJ2-1; V gene: TRBV27; clone size: -
CDR3 DNA: TGTGCCAGCAGCCCGAACAGGGGGCGTGAAAAACTGTTTTTT; CDR3 protein: CASSPNRGREKLFF; D gene: TRBD1; J gene: TRBJ1-4; V gene: TRBV11-1; clone size: few
CDR3 DNA: TGTGCCATCGATAGCGGGGGGACAGATTCGCAGTATTTT; CDR3 protein: CAIDSGGTDSQYF; D gene: TRBD2; J gene: TRBJ2-3; V gene: TRBV12-3/TRBV12-4; clone size: many
CDR3 DNA: TGCAGCGTTAGACTAGCGGGAGGGCCCAATGAGCAGTTCTTC; CDR3 protein: CSVRLAGGPNEQFF; D gene: TRBD2; J gene: TRBJ2-1; V gene: TRBV29-1; clone size: few
CDR3 DNA: TGTGCCAGCAGTTACAGGCCTAGCGGGAGGCTAGATACGCAGTATTTT; CDR3 protein: CASSYRPSGRLDTQYF; D gene: TRBD2; J gene: TRBJ2-3; V gene: TRBV6-2/TRBV6-3; clone size: -
CDR3 DNA: TGCAGCGTTGAAGCCCAGAACACCGGGGAGCTGTTTTTT; CDR3 protein: CSVEAQNTGELFF; D gene: -; J gene: TRBJ2-2; V gene: TRBV29-1; clone size: few
CDR3 DNA: TGTGCCAGCAGACGAGGAGGGGCTTCCAATCAGCCCCAGCATTTT; CDR3 protein: CASRRGGASNQPQHF; D gene: -; J gene: TRBJ1-5; V gene: TRBV6-1; clone size: few
CDR3 DNA: TGTGCCATCAGTCTACAGGGGGAGGATTCACCCCTCCACTTT; CDR3 protein: CAISLQGEDSPLHF; D gene: TRBD1; J gene: TRBJ1-6; V gene: TRBV10-3; clone size: many
CDR3 DNA: TGTGCCAGCAGCCCCGGGAGGGTGGCAGATACGCAGTATTTT; CDR3 protein: CASSPGRVADTQYF; D gene: TRBD2; J gene: TRBJ2-3; V gene: TRBV7-2; clone size: few
CDR3 DNA: TGTGCCAGCAGTGTGCCTGGGGCAGGGATCGGGCAGTTCTTC; CDR3 protein: CASSVPGAGIGQFF; D gene: -; J gene: TRBJ2-1; V gene: TRBV25-1; clone size: -